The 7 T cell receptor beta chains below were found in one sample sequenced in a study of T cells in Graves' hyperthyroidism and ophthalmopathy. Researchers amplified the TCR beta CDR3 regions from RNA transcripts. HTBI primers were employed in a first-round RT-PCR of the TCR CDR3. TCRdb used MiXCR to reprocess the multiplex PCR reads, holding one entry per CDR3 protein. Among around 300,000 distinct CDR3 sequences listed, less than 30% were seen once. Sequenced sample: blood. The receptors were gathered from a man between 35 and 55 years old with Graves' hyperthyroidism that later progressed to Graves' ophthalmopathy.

The CDR3 loop is CASSTPQGESPLHF. The CDR3 nucleotides read TGTGCCAGCTCCACCCCGCAGGGAGAGTCACCCCTCCACTTT. The chain carries TRBV2 and TRBJ1-6; TRBD1 is a possible D gene (5 bases). The V gene's germline CDR1 is SNHLY and CDR2 FYNNEI. The CDR3 sequence is 14 residues long. V was shortened by 8 bases and J by 10 bases, with 18 bases between the two germline ends.

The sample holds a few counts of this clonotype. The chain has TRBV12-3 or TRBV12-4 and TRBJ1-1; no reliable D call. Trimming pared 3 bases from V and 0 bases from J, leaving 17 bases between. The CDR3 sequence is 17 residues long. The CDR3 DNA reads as TGTGCCAGCAGTTTTGGCGGGAGGATTTTCATGAACACTGAAGCTTTCTTT. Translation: CASSFGGRIFMNTEAFF.

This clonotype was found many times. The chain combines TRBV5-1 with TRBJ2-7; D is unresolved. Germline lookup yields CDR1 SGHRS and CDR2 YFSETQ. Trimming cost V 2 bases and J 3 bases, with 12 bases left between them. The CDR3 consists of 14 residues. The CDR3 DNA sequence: TGCGCCAGCAGCTTCCCGGACCAGATCTACGAGCAGTACTTC. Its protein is CASSFPDQIYEQYF.

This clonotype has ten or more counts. CDR3 nucleotides: TGTGCCACCAGCAGAGATAGGGAACACTATGGCTACACCTTC. Translated: CATSRDREHYGYTF. The J gene is TRBJ1-2, the V gene TRBV15, with D unclear. Trimming removed 0 bases from V and 3 bases from J, with 8 bases in between. In germline, CDR1 is LNHNV, CDR2 YYDKDF (reference sequence). The CDR3 extends over 14 amino acids.

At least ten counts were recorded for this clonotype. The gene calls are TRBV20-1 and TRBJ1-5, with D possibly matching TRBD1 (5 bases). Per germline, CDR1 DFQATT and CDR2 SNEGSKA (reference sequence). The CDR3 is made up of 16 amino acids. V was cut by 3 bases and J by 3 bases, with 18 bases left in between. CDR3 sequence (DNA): TGCAGTGCTAGGAGTTGGGGGGGGTCCCTCAATCAGCCCCAGCATTTT. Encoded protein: CSARSWGGSLNQPQHF.

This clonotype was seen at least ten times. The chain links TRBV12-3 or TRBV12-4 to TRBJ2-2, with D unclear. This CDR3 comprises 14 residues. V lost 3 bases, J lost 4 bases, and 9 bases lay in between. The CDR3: CASSFRSFTGELFF. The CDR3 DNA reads TGTGCCAGCAGTTTCAGATCCTTCACCGGGGAGCTGTTTTTT.

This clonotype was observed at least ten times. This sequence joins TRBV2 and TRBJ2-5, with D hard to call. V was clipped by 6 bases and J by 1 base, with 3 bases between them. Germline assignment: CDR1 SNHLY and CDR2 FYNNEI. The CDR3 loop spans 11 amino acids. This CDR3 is CASRPQETQYF. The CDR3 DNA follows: TGTGCCAGCAGGCCCCAAGAGACCCAGTACTTC.